Sequencing of this T cell receptor beta chain was carried out in a study of blood T cell repertoires in COVID-19. Turning to the study itself: Some COVID-19 samples were acute and others convalescent; all came from the United States, Italy and Spain. In each case, the material was cDNA or gDNA derived from T cells, B-cell-depleted T cells, or PBMCs.

The repertoire was sequenced with immunoSEQ multiplex PCR; TCRdb's copy has only in-frame clones and lacks some. This sample has fewer than 400,000 clones, with approximately 90% found just once. CDR3 size: 16 residues. CDR1 is MNHEY and CDR2 is SVGAGI in the germline V gene. The V end was cut by 0 bases, the J end by 6 bases, with 14 bases between. The participants were between roughly 18 and 100 years old and came from about two dozen US areas. Source material: PBMCs or T cells enriched from blood (not recorded which). The J gene is TRBJ2-2, the V gene TRBV6-5, with D possibly TRBD2 on 5 matching bases. The source of this sequence is a woman under 30 who had recovered from COVID-19. The CDR3 DNA sequence: TGTGCCAGCAGTTACTCGACTAAGATAGGGCCCGGGGAGCTGTTTTTT. Translating gives CASSYSTKIGPGELFF.